The entry below gives a single TCR beta chain sequence along with its context. Its antigen remains unidentified. This specimen belongs to a study of T cell responses to AZD1222 COVID-19 vaccine. At the level of the study: It was second doses at about 4 or about 12 weeks that were pooled.

Profiling relied on immunoSEQ multiplex PCR, and the TCRdb table lists in-frame clones only, not all of them. The sample holds under 120,000 clones, about 92% seen once. Whole-study results and caveats: Nearly half of unique spike-specific TCRs reportedly avoided B.1.351 and B.1.1.7 mutated regions. Spike-specific TCR depth and breadth grew after two AZD1222 doses. Baseline testing showed seropositivity in only a handful of AZD1222 recipients.

The clonotype comes from an adult in good health. The material sequenced was peripheral blood, taken on day 0 of AZD1222 vaccination.

CDR3 protein: CASSLAGGGNTIYF. In DNA, the CDR3 is TGTGCCAGCAGCTTAGCAGGGGGTGGAAACACCATATATTTT. V is TRBV7-2 and J is TRBJ1-3; tentatively, D is TRBD1 (6 bases). The ends were cut back, 0 bases at V and 3 bases at J, with 6 bases in the middle. This CDR3 has 14 amino acids. Germline V lookup: CDR1 SGHTA, CDR2 FQGNSA. The whole variable domain, filled in from reference TRBV7-2 and TRBJ1-3, reads GAGVSQSPSNKVTEKGKDVELRCDPISGHTALYWYRQSLGQGLEFLIYFQGNSAPDKSGLPSDRFSAERTGGSVSTLTIQRTQQEDSAVYLCASSLAGGGNTIYFGEGSWLTVV.